This TCR beta chain was identified in a study of response to subunit inactivated influenza vaccine. Regarding the study as a whole: Researchers suggested that each seasonal influenza vaccination recruits few new T cells.

Trimming pared 4 bases from V and 0 bases from J, leaving 14 bases between. This CDR3 contains 16 residues. CDR1 and CDR2 (germline): LGHNA, YSLEER. TCRdb fed the RT-PCR reads into MiXCR, producing one record per CDR3 protein. The sample includes hundreds of thousands of distinct CDR3 sequences, approximately 7.1% of them seen just once. There are many counts of this clonotype. The antigen is undetermined. This sequence joins TRBV4-3 and TRBJ2-3; the D is unclear. This clonotype was obtained from a man aged 50-75 years who received an inactivated influenza vaccine. The starting material was PBMCs from blood, obtained around 2 years after vaccination. The CDR3 sequence is CASSLSPTSSTDTQYF. As DNA, the CDR3 is TGCGCCAGCAGCCTAAGTCCCACATCGAGCACAGATACGCAGTATTTT.